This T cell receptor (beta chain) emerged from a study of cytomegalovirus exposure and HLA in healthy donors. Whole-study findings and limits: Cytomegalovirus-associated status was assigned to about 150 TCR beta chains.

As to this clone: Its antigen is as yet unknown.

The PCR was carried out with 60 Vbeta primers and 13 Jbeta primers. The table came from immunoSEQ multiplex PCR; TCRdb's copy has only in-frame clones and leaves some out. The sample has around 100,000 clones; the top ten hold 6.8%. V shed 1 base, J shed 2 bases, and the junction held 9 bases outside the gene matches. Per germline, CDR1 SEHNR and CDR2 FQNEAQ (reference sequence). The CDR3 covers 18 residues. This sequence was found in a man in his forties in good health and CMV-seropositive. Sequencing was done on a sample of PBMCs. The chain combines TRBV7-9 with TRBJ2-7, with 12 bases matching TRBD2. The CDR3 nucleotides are TGTGCCAGCAGCTTAGTGAGGACTAGCGGGAAAGGAGCCTACGAGCAGTACTTC. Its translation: CASSLVRTSGKGAYEQYF.